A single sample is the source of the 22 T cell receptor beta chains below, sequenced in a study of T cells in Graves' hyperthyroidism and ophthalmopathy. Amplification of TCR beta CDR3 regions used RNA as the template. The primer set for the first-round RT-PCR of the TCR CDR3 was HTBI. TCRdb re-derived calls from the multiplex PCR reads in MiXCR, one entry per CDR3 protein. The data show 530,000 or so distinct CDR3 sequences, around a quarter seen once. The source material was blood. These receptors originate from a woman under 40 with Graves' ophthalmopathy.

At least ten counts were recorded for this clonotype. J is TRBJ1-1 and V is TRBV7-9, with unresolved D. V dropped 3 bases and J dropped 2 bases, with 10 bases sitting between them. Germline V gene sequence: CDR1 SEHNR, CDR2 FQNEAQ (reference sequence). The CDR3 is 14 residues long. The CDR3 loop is CASSFGYSNTEAFF. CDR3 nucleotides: TGTGCCAGCAGCTTCGGTTACTCCAACACTGAAGCTTTCTTT.

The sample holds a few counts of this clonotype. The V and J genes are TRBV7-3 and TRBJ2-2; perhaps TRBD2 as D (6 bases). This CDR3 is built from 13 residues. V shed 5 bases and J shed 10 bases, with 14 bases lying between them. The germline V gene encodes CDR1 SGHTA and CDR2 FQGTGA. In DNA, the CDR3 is TGTGCCAGCAGCGAATCGGGGGACGAGGAGCTGTTTTTT. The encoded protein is CASSESGDEELFF.

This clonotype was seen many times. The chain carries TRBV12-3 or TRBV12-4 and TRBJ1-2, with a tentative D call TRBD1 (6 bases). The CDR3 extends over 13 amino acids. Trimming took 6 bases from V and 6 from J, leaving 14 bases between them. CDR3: CASSPRGSNGYTF. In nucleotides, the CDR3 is TGTGCCAGCAGCCCAAGGGGGTCGAATGGCTACACCTTC.

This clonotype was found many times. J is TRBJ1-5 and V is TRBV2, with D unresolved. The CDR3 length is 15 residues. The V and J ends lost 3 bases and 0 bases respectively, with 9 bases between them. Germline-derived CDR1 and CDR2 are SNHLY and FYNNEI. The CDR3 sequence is CASSDVGISNQPQHF. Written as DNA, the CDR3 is TGTGCCAGCAGTGATGTAGGGATTAGCAATCAGCCCCAGCATTTT.

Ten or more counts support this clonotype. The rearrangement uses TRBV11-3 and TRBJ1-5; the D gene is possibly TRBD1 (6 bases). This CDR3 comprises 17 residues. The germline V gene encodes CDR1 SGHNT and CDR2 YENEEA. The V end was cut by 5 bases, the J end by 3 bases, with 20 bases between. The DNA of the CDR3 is TGTGCCAGCAGCCCGACGACGGGACATCTATCCAATCAGCCCCAGCATTTT. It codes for CASSPTTGHLSNQPQHF.

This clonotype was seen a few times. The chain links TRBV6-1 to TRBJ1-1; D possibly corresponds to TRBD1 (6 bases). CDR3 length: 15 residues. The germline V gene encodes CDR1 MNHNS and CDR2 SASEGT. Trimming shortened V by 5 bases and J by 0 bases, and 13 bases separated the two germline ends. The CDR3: CASSPTGSMNTEAFF. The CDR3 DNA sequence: TGTGCCAGCAGTCCTACAGGGAGCATGAACACTGAAGCTTTCTTT.

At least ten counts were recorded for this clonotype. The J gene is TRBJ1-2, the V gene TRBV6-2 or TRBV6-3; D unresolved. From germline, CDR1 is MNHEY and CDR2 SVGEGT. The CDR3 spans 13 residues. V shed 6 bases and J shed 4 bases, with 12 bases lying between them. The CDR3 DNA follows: TGTGCCAGCAGCCATATTGGAGTCTATGGCTACACCTTC. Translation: CASSHIGVYGYTF.

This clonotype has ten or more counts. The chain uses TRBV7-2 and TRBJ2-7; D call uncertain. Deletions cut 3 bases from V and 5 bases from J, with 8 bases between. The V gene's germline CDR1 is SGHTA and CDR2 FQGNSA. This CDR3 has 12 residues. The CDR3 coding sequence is TGTGCCAGCAGCTTTCCCCCCAACGAGCAGTACTTC. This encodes CASSFPPNEQYF. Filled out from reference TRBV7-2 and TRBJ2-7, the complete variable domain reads GAGVSQSPSNKVTEKGKDVELRCDPISGHTALYWYRQSLGQGLEFLIYFQGNSAPDKSGLPSDRFSAERTGGSVSTLTIQRTQQEDSAVYLCASSFPPNEQYFGPGTRLTVT.

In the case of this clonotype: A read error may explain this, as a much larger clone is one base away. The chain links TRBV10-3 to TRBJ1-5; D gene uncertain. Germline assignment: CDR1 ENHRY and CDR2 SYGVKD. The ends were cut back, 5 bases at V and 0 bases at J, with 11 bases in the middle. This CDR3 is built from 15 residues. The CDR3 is CAISREGYSNQPQHF. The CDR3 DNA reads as TGTGCCATCAGTCGAGAGGGTTATAGCAATCAGCCCCAGCATTTT.

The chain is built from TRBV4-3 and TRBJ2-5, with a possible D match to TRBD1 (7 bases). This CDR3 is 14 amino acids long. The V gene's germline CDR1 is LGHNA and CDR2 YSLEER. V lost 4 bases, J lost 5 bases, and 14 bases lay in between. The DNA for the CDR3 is TGCGCCAGCAGCCTCGGACAGGCGGGGGAGACCCAGTACTTC. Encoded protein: CASSLGQAGETQYF.

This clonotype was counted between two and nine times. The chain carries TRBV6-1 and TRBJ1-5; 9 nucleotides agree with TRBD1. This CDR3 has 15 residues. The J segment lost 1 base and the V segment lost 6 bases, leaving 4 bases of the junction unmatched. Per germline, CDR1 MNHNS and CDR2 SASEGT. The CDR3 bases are TGTGCCAGCAGGGGACAGGGCAAGAGCAATCAGCCCCAGCATTTT. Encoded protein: CASRGQGKSNQPQHF.

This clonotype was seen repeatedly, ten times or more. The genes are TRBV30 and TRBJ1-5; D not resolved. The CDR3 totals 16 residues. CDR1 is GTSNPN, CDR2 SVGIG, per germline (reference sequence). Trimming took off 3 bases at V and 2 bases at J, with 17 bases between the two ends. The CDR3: CAWSAHGQLGNQPQHF. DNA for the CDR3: TGTGCCTGGAGCGCCCACGGCCAACTTGGCAATCAGCCCCAGCATTTT.

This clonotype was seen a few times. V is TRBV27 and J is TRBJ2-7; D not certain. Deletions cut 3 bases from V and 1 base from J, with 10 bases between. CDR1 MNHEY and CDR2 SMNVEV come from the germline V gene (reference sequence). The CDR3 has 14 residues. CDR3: CASSFQLNSYEQYF. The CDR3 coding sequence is TGTGCCAGCAGTTTCCAGCTTAATTCCTACGAGCAGTACTTC.

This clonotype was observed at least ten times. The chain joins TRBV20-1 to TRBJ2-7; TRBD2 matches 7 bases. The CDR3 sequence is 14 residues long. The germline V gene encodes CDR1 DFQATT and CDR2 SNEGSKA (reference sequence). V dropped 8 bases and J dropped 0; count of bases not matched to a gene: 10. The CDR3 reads CSTLSGGYSYEQYF. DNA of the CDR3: TGCAGTACCTTGTCGGGGGGTTACTCCTACGAGCAGTACTTC.

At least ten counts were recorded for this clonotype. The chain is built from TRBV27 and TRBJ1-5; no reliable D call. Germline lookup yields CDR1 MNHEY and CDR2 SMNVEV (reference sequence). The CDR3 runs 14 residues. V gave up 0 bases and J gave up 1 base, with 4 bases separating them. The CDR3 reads CASSLSGSNQPQHF. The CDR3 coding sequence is TGTGCCAGCAGTTTATCCGGGAGCAATCAGCCCCAGCATTTT.

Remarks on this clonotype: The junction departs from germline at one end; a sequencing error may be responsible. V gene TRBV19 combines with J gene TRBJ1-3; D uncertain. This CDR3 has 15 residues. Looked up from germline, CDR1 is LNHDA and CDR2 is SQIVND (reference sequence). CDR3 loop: CASGKPPSSGNTISF. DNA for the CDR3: TGTGCCAGTGGAAAGCCTCCGAGCTCTGGAAACACCATATCTTTT.

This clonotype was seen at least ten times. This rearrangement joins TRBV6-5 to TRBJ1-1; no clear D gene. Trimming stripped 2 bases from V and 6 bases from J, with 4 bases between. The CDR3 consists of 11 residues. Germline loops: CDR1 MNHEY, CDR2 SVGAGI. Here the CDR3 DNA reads TGTGCCAGCAGTTACGCTGCTGAAGCTTTCTTT. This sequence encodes CASSYAAEAFF.

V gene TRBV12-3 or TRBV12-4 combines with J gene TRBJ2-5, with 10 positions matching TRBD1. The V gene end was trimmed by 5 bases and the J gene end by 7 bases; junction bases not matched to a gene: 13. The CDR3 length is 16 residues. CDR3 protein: CASSPGTGVTFRTQYF. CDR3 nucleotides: TGTGCCAGCAGTCCAGGGACAGGGGTCACCTTCCGGACCCAGTACTTC.

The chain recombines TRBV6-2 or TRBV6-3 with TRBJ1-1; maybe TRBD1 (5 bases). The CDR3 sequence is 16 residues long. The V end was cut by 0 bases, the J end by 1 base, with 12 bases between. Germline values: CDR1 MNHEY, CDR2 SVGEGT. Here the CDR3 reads CASSYSLTDTNTEAFF. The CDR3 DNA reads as TGTGCCAGCAGTTACTCTCTGACAGACACGAACACTGAAGCTTTCTTT.

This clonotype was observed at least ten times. The CDR3, as DNA: TGTGCCAGCAGCTCATCCATTGGCCTCTCTGGAAACACCATATATTTT. As protein: CASSSSIGLSGNTIYF. The rearrangement joins TRBV7-8 to TRBJ1-3; D is undetermined. The germline V gene encodes CDR1 SGHVS and CDR2 FQNEAQ. Trimming removed 4 bases at V and 0 bases at J, with 13 bases between. There are 16 residues in the CDR3.

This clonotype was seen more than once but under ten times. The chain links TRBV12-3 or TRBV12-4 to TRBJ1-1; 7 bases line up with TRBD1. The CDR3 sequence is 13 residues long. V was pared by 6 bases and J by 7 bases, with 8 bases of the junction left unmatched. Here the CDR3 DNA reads TGTGCCAGCAGCCCCCTACAGGGGTTTGAAGCTTTCTTT. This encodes CASSPLQGFEAFF.

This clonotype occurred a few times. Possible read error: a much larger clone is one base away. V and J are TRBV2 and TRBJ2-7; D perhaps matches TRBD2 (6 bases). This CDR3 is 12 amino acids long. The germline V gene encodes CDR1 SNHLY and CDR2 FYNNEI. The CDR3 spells CASSESGLENWV. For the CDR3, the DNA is TGTGCCAGCAGTGAGTCGGGACTCGAAAATTGGGTC.